These 32 T cell receptor beta chains came from one sample sequenced in a study of blood T cell repertoires in COVID-19. Here immunoSEQ multiplex PCR was the method, and the copy in TCRdb shows in-frame clones only, minus some. The table records more than 70,000 clones, 80% of them present only once. Material for sequencing was peripheral blood. These receptors were taken from a woman in her seventies with acute or convalescent COVID-19.

This clone was seen a handful of times. The V call is TRBV2, the J call TRBJ1-1; D possibly corresponds to TRBD1 (6 bases). The germline CDR1 and CDR2 sequences are SNHLY and FYNNEI. Trimming took 4 bases from V and 8 from J, leaving 17 bases between them. There are 14 residues in the CDR3. The CDR3 nucleotides read TGTGCCAGCAGTGCCGGGACACAACAAGGGGAAGCTTTCTTT. Residues: CASSAGTQQGEAFF.

CDR3 amino acids: CASSLSGSGFSNSPLHF. In DNA form, the CDR3 reads TGTGCCAGCAGCTTATCGGGATCGGGGTTTTCGAATTCACCCCTCCACTTT. The rearrangement uses TRBV7-9 and TRBJ1-6, with D unresolved. This CDR3 contains 17 residues. Germline CDR1 is SEHNR and CDR2 is FQNEAQ (reference sequence). The V end lost 2 bases, the J end lost 7 bases, and 18 bases lay between the germline ends.

This clone was seen a few times. The CDR3 DNA is TGTGCCAGTAGGCCGGGACAGTCCTACAATGAGCAGTTCTTC. This translates into CASRPGQSYNEQFF. The chain combines TRBV19 with TRBJ2-1, with TRBD1 matching 7 bases. V gave up 6 bases and J gave up 1 base; unmatched junction bases: 3. Germline CDR1 reads LNHDA; CDR2 reads SQIVND (reference sequence). CDR3 size: 14 residues.

This clone was observed a handful of times. The chain uses TRBV19 and TRBJ1-2; a weak D match, TRBD1 (5 bases). This CDR3 region has 15 residues. Between the trimmed V and J ends, which lost 6 bases and 4 bases, there was a span of 18 bases. In germline, CDR1 is LNHDA, CDR2 SQIVND (reference sequence). In DNA, the CDR3 is TGTGCCAGTAGCCCCTCGGGGGGGTACGGCTATGGCTACACCTTC. Translating it yields CASSPSGGYGYGYTF.

This clone occurred a few times. This chain connects TRBV30 to TRBJ2-7; TRBD1 matches at 9 bases. Germline CDR1 is GTSNPN and CDR2 is SVGIG (reference sequence). This CDR3 region has 12 residues. The ends lost 8 bases at V and 2 bases at J; junction bases unmatched: 4. CDR3 loop: CAGGDRAYEQYF. The CDR3 nucleotides read TGTGCCGGCGGGGACAGGGCCTACGAGCAGTACTTC.

V usage is TRBV27 and J usage is TRBJ2-1; 9 bases are a match to TRBD2. This CDR3 has 17 residues. Germline CDR1 reads MNHEY; CDR2 reads SMNVEV (reference sequence). The V segment lost 2 bases and the J segment 4 bases; nucleotides outside the gene matches: 9. The DNA of the CDR3 is TGTGCCAGCAGTTTAAGTCGGGGGCTAGCGGGGTACAATGAGCAGTTCTTC. Protein: CASSLSRGLAGYNEQFF.

This clone was detected a few times. The chain uses TRBV19 and TRBJ1-5; no reliable D call. The CDR3 is made up of 17 amino acids. The germline V and J ends were trimmed by 5 bases and 0 bases, with 17 bases remaining between them. The germline V gene encodes CDR1 LNHDA and CDR2 SQIVND (reference sequence). The CDR3, as DNA: TGTGCCAGTAGTCCACGCCCTTTTCGGTATAGCAATCAGCCCCAGCATTTT. Its protein is CASSPRPFRYSNQPQHF. Complete variable domain (other parts from reference TRBV19 and TRBJ1-5): DGGITQSPKYLFRKEGQNVTLSCEQNLNHDAMYWYRQDPGQGLRLIYYSQIVNDFQKGDIAEGYSVSREKKESFPLTVTSAQKNPTAFYLCASSPRPFRYSNQPQHFGDGTRLSIL.

The genes are TRBV4-2 and TRBJ2-1; 13 bases line up with TRBD2. Germline loops: CDR1 LGHNA, CDR2 YNFKEQ. This CDR3 has 15 residues. Trimming at V came to 8 bases and at J to 10 bases, leaving 11 bases not matched to a gene. CDR3 sequence reads: CASGGGTSGVGEQFF. The CDR3 coding sequence is TGTGCCAGCGGAGGGGGGACTAGCGGGGTTGGGGAGCAGTTCTTC.

V is TRBV5-1 and J is TRBJ2-3; TRBD1 agrees at 10 bases. The length of the CDR3 is 16 residues. Per the germline V gene, CDR1 is SGHRS and CDR2 is YFSETQ. With V trimmed by 4 bases and J by 4 bases, 9 bases remained unmatched. The CDR3 region has the DNA TGCGCCAGCAGCCCGACTCCCGGGACAGGGGCAGATACGCAGTATTTT. Its translation is CASSPTPGTGADTQYF.

The V gene is TRBV6-1, the J gene TRBJ2-7; D perhaps matches TRBD1 (6 bases). Trimming took off 1 base at V and 2 bases at J, with 12 bases between the two ends. This CDR3 spans 15 amino acids. Germline V CDR1 and CDR2: MNHNS, SASEGT. CDR3 sequence: CASSEVLNRAYEQYF. CDR3 bases: TGTGCCAGCAGTGAAGTTTTAAACAGGGCCTACGAGCAGTACTTC.

The chain joins TRBV29-1 to TRBJ2-3, with D hard to call. Germline CDR1 and CDR2: SQVTM and ANQGSEA. This CDR3 comprises 13 residues. The germline V and J ends were trimmed by 0 bases and 2 bases, with 6 bases remaining between them. The CDR3 is CSVEDGLTDTQYF. CDR3 nucleotides: TGCAGCGTTGAAGATGGGCTCACAGATACGCAGTATTTT.

There are a few counts of this clone. This chain links TRBV18 with TRBJ2-7; 10 positions match TRBD2. The CDR3 length is 14 residues. V was pared by 3 bases and J by 4 bases, with 3 bases of the junction left unmatched. Germline CDR1 and CDR2: KGHSH and LQKENI. The CDR3 DNA reads TGTGCCAGCTCACCGGCTAGCGGGAGTTACGAGCAGTACTTC. It translates to CASSPASGSYEQYF. Using reference TRBV18 and TRBJ2-7 for the parts outside the CDR3, the full variable domain is NAGVMQNPRHLVRRRGQEARLRCSPMKGHSHVYWYRQLPEEGLKFMVYLQKENIIDESGMPKERFSAEFPKEGPSILRIQQVVRGDSAAYFCASSPASGSYEQYFGPGTRLTVT.

The rearrangement uses TRBV7-2 and TRBJ2-1; 8 bases match TRBD2. V dropped 5 bases and J dropped 9; count of bases not matched to a gene: 9. The CDR3 is 14 amino acids. Per germline, CDR1 SGHTA and CDR2 FQGNSA. CDR3 coding DNA: TGTGCCAGCAGCAGGGGACTAGGGCTCGGTGAGCAGTTCTTC. Translated, it gives CASSRGLGLGEQFF.

This clone was detected only once. The rearrangement joins TRBV29-1 to TRBJ2-3, with 9 positions matching TRBD1. Germline V CDR1 and CDR2: SQVTM, ANQGSEA. CDR3 length equals 12 residues. CDR3 bases: TGCAGAGCCGGGACAGGGTCAGATACGCAGTATTTT. Its protein is CRAGTGSDTQYF.

The chain is built from TRBV7-2 and TRBJ2-1; TRBD2 matches 8 bases. V dropped 5 bases and J dropped 7; count of bases not matched to a gene: 4. The germline CDR1 and CDR2 sequences are SGHTA and FQGNSA. This CDR3 is 13 amino acids long. CDR3 DNA: TGTGCCAGCAGCCCGGGGGGGCCGAATGAGCAGTTCTTC. Its translation: CASSPGGPNEQFF.

The V call is TRBV15, the J call TRBJ2-4; D perhaps matches TRBD2 (6 bases). The CDR3 loop spans 15 amino acids. Germline V gene sequence: CDR1 LNHNV, CDR2 YYDKDF (reference sequence). The V end lost 3 bases, the J end lost 0 bases, and 9 bases lay between the germline ends. The CDR3 DNA reads TGTGCCACCAGCAGCGGAGGGGCAGCCAAAAACATTCAGTACTTC. It translates to CATSSGGAAKNIQYF.

This clone was seen just once. The chain recombines TRBV6-4 with TRBJ2-5; TRBD1 agrees at 9 bases. V shed 6 bases, J shed 5 bases, and the junction held 7 bases outside the gene matches. Germline V lookup: CDR1 MRHNA, CDR2 SNTAGT. The CDR3 has 14 amino acids. CDR3 loop: CASSRDRVVETQYF. CDR3 in DNA: TGTGCCAGCAGCAGGGACAGGGTGGTGGAGACCCAGTACTTC.

J is TRBJ2-7 and V is TRBV4-3, with a tentative D call TRBD1 (5 bases). The ends were cut back, 1 base at V and 7 bases at J, with 11 bases in the middle. Germline V gene sequence: CDR1 LGHNA, CDR2 YSLEER. CDR3 length equals 13 residues. CDR3 sequence reads: CASSQVQGREQYF. DNA for the CDR3: TGCGCCAGCAGCCAAGTCCAGGGTAGGGAGCAGTACTTC.

V gene TRBV18 combines with J gene TRBJ1-1; tentatively, D is TRBD1 (5 bases). The CDR3 sequence is 14 residues long. V gave up 6 bases and J gave up 1 base, with 12 bases separating them. Germline V gene sequence: CDR1 KGHSH, CDR2 LQKENI. The CDR3 sequence is CASSPGLTNTEAFF. The CDR3 nucleotides read TGTGCCAGCTCCCCGGGACTGACGAACACTGAAGCTTTCTTT. Full variable domain (remainder filled in from reference TRBV18 and TRBJ1-1): NAGVMQNPRHLVRRRGQEARLRCSPMKGHSHVYWYRQLPEEGLKFMVYLQKENIIDESGMPKERFSAEFPKEGPSILRIQQVVRGDSAAYFCASSPGLTNTEAFFGQGTRLTVV.

The chain carries TRBV4-1 and TRBJ2-2, with D tentatively TRBD2 (5 bases). V dropped 0 bases and J dropped 7 bases, with 15 bases sitting between them. The CDR3 has 16 residues. Looked up from germline, CDR1 is MGHRA and CDR2 is YSYEKL. The CDR3 coding sequence is TGCGCCAGCAGCCAAGAGCACGGGGTTCGGAGCGGGGAGCTGTTTTTT. It specifies CASSQEHGVRSGELFF.

The V and J genes are TRBV20-1 and TRBJ2-1, with D possibly matching TRBD1 (5 bases). Germline CDR1 and CDR2: DFQATT and SNEGSKA (reference sequence). CDR3 length: 11 amino acids. V lost 6 bases to trimming and J lost 7 bases, with 10 bases between them. This CDR3 is CSAPKGNEQFF. For the CDR3, the DNA is TGCAGTGCCCCGAAGGGGAATGAGCAGTTCTTC.

The chain recombines TRBV6-6 with TRBJ2-7; possible D gene TRBD2, 5 bases. The CDR3 runs 13 residues. Germline assignment: CDR1 MNHNY and CDR2 SVGAGI (reference sequence). V was shortened by 5 bases and J by 3 bases, with 11 bases between the two germline ends. The CDR3 is CASSKREDYEQYF. CDR3 sequence (DNA): TGTGCCAGCAGTAAGAGGGAAGACTACGAGCAGTACTTC.

The chain has TRBV2 and TRBJ2-7; D may be TRBD1 (5 bases). V lost 1 base and J lost 12, with 16 bases in between. The CDR3 is made up of 13 amino acids. Germline values: CDR1 SNHLY, CDR2 FYNNEI. This CDR3 reads CASSEDLGLPWYF. CDR3 DNA: TGTGCCAGCAGTGAAGATTTGGGGCTACCTTGGTACTTC.

The chain is built from TRBV7-9 and TRBJ2-4; no reliable D call. Germline loops: CDR1 SEHNR, CDR2 FQNEAQ (reference sequence). V lost 2 bases, J lost 7 bases, and 15 bases lay in between. There are 15 residues in the CDR3. The CDR3 protein is CASSLSQGGVNIQYF. The DNA for the CDR3 is TGTGCCAGCAGCTTAAGCCAAGGCGGTGTTAACATTCAGTACTTC.

The V call is TRBV3-1 (or the pseudogene TRBV3-2), the J call TRBJ2-1, with 7 bases identical to TRBD2. This CDR3 spans 15 amino acids. CDR1 is LGHDT, CDR2 YNNKEL, per germline (reference sequence). Trimming removed 5 bases from V and 6 bases from J; junction bases left unmatched: 10. CDR3 amino acids: CASSVGLEKRNEQFF. CDR3 coding DNA: TGTGCCAGCAGCGTAGGACTAGAGAAGCGCAATGAGCAGTTCTTC.

This sequence joins TRBV12-3 or TRBV12-4 and TRBJ2-5; D is undetermined. Trimming stripped 6 bases from V and 5 bases from J, with 10 bases between. The CDR3 is made up of 12 amino acids. The CDR3, as DNA: TGTGCCAGCAGAACAAACGGGGAGACCCAGTACTTC. It yields the protein CASRTNGETQYF.

The chain couples TRBV30 to TRBJ2-3; 10 nucleotides align to TRBD2. V lost 1 base and J lost 6; bases outside the gene matches: 7. The CDR3 runs 15 residues. Germline-derived CDR1 and CDR2 are GTSNPN and SVGIG (reference sequence). The CDR3 loop is CAWSAELAGSDTQYF. DNA for the CDR3: TGTGCCTGGAGTGCCGAACTAGCGGGGTCGGATACGCAGTATTTT.

V gene TRBV7-9 combines with J gene TRBJ1-1; 8 bases match TRBD1. CDR1 SEHNR and CDR2 FQNEAQ come from the germline V gene (reference sequence). The CDR3 is 12 residues long. Germline trimming cut 5 bases from V and 7 bases from J; bases unmatched to any gene: 3. CDR3 sequence (DNA): TGTGCCAGCAGCCGGACAGGGAATGAAGCTTTCTTT. Its translation: CASSRTGNEAFF.

This sequence joins TRBV29-1 and TRBJ1-1; D is unresolved. Trimming took 6 bases from V and 6 from J, leaving 11 bases between them. There are 11 residues in the CDR3. From germline, CDR1 is SQVTM and CDR2 ANQGSEA. In nucleotides, the CDR3 is TGCAGCGTGAGGTCCTGGCCTGAAGCTTTCTTT. Its translation is CSVRSWPEAFF.

The chain combines TRBV9 with TRBJ1-6, with 7 bases identical to TRBD1. J was trimmed by 5 bases and V by 4 bases; bases with no gene match: 6. CDR3 length equals 15 residues. The germline CDR1 and CDR2 sequences are SGDLS and YYNGEE. DNA for the CDR3: TGTGCCAGCAGCATGTCCGGGACAGATAATTCACCCCTCCACTTT. It translates to CASSMSGTDNSPLHF. Full variable domain (missing parts from reference TRBV9 and TRBJ1-6): DSGVTQTPKHLITATGQRVTLRCSPRSGDLSVYWYQQSLDQGLQFLIQYYNGEERAKGNILERFSAQQFPDLHSELNLSSLELGDSALYFCASSMSGTDNSPLHFGNGTRLTVT.

The chain couples TRBV7-3 to TRBJ1-5; 7 nucleotides match TRBD1. This CDR3 has 16 residues. V lost 8 bases, J lost 3 bases, and 13 bases stayed unmatched. Looked up from germline, CDR1 is SGHTA and CDR2 is FQGTGA. The CDR3 DNA sequence: TGTGCCAGCTTAAACTCCGGGACAGTAGTCAATCAGCCCCAGCATTTT. Residues: CASLNSGTVVNQPQHF.

V usage is TRBV5-6 and J usage is TRBJ1-1; 7 bases match TRBD1. Germline V gene lookup returns CDR1 SGHDT and CDR2 YYEEEE. CDR3 length equals 15 residues. V trimming: 0 bases; J trimming: 10 bases; junction bases outside the gene matches: 12. CDR3 in amino acids: CASSLGVGQSLGAFF. The CDR3 coding sequence is TGTGCCAGCAGCTTGGGAGTGGGACAGAGCCTGGGAGCTTTCTTT.